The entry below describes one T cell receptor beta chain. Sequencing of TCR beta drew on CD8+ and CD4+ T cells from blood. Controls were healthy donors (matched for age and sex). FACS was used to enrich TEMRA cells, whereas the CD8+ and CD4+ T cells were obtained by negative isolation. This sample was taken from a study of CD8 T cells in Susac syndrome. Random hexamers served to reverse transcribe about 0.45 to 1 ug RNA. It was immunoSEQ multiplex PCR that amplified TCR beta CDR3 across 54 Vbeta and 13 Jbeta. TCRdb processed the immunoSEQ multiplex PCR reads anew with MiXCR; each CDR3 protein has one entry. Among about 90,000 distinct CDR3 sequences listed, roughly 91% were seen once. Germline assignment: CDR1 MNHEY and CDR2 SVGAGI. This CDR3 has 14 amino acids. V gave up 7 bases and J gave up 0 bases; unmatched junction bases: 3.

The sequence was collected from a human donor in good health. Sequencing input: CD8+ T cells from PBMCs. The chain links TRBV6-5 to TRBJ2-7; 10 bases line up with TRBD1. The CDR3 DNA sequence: TGTGCCAGCAAGGGACAGGGGAACTCCTACGAGCAGTACTTC. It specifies CASKGQGNSYEQYF.